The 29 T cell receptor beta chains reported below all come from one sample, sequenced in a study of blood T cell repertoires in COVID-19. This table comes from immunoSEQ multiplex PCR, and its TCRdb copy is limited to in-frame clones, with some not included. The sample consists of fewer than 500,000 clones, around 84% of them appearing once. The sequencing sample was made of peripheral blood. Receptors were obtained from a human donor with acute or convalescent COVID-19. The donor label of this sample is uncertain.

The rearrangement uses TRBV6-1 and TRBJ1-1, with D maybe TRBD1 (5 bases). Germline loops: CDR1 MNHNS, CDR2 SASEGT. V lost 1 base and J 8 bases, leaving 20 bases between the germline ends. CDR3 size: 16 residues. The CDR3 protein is CASSEDIMGRWVEAFF. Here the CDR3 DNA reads TGTGCCAGCAGTGAAGATATAATGGGGCGCTGGGTCGAAGCTTTCTTT.

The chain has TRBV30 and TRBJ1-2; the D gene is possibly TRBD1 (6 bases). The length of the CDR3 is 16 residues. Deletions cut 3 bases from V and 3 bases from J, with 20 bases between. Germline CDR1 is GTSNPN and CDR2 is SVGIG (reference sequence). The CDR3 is CAWRPGHLPVDYGYTF. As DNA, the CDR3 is TGTGCCTGGAGGCCGGGACATCTACCTGTGGACTATGGCTACACCTTC.

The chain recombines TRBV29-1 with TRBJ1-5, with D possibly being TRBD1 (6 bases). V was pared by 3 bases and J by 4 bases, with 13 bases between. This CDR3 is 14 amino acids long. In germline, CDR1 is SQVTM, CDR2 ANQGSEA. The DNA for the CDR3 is TGCAGCGTTGAGGGGACATCTCGAAATCAGCCCCAGCATTTT. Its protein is CSVEGTSRNQPQHF.

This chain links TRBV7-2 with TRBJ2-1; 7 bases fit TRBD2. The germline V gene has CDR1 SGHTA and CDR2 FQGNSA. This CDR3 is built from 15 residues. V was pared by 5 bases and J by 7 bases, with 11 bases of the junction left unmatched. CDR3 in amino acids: CASSQPRTRGNEQFF. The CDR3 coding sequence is TGTGCCAGCAGCCAACCACGGACTAGAGGTAATGAGCAGTTCTTC.

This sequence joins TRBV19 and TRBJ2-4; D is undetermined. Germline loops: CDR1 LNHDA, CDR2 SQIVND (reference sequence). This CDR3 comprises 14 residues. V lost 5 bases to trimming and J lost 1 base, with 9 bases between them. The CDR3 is CASSLSAAKNIQYF. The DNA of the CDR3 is TGTGCCAGTAGTCTATCTGCTGCCAAAAACATTCAGTACTTC.

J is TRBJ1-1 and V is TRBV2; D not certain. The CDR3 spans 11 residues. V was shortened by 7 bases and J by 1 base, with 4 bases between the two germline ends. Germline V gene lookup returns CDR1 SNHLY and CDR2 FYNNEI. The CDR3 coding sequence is TGTGCCAGCAAAGCGAACACTGAAGCTTTCTTT. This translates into CASKANTEAFF.

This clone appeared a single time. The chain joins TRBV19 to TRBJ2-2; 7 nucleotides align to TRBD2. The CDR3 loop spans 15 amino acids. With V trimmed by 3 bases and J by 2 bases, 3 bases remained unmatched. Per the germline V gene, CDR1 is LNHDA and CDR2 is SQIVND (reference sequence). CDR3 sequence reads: CASSMRGRNTGELFF. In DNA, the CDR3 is TGTGCCAGTAGTATGCGGGGGAGAAACACCGGGGAGCTGTTTTTT.

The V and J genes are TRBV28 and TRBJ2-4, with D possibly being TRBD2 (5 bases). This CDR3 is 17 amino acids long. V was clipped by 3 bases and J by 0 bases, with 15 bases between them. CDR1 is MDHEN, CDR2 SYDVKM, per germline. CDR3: CASSLGVIGVAKNIQYF. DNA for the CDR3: TGTGCCAGCAGTTTGGGAGTTATCGGTGTAGCCAAAAACATTCAGTACTTC. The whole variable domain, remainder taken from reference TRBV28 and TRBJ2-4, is DVKVTQSSRYLVKRTGEKVFLECVQDMDHENMFWYRQDPGLGLRLIYFSYDVKMKEKGDIPEGYSVSREKKERFSLILESASTNQTSMYLCASSLGVIGVAKNIQYFGAGTRLSVL.

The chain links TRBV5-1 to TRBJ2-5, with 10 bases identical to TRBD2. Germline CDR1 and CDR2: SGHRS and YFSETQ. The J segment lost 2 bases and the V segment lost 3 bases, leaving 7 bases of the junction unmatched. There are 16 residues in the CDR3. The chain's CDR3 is CASSWRGLASQETQYF. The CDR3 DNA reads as TGCGCCAGCAGCTGGAGGGGACTAGCGTCTCAAGAGACCCAGTACTTC.

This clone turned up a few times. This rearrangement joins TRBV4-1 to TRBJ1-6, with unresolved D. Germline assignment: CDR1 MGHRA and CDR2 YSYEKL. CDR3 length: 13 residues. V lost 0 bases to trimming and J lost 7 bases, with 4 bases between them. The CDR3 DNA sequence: TGCGCCAGCAGCCAAGATCAAAATTCACCCCTCCACTTT. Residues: CASSQDQNSPLHF.

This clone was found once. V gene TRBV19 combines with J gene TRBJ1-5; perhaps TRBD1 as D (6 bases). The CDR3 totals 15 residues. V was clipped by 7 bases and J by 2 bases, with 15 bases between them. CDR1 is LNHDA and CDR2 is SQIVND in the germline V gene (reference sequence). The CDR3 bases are TGTGCCAGTACCCTGGACAGATTCGGCAATCAGCCCCAGCATTTT. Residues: CASTLDRFGNQPQHF.

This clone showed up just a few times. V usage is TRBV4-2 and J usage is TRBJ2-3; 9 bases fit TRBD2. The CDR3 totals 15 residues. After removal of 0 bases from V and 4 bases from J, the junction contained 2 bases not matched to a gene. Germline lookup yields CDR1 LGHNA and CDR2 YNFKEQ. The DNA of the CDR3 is TGTGCCAGCAGCCAAGAGCGGGGGGGCCCAGATACGCAGTATTTT. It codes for CASSQERGGPDTQYF.

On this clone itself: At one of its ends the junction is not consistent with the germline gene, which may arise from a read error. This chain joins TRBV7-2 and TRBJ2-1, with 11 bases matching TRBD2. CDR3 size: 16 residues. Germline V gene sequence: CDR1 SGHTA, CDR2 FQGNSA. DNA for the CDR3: TGTGCCAGCAGTTTAGCGGGGGGGGTCTCCTACAATGAGCAGTTCTTC. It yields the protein CASSLAGGVSYNEQFF.

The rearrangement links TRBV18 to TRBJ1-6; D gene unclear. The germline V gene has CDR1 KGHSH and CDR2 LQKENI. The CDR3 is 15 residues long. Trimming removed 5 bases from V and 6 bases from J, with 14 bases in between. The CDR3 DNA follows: TGTGCCAGCTCAACCGGCCACAGCGGTAATTCACCCCTCCACTTT. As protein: CASSTGHSGNSPLHF.

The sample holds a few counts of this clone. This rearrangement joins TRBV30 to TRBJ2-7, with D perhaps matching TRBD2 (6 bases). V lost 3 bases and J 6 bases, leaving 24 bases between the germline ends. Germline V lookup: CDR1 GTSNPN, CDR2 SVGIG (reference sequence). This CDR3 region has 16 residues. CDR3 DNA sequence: TGTGCCTGGAGGGCAGGCCCCGTCTTGCCCGGGAGCGAGCAGTACTTC. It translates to CAWRAGPVLPGSEQYF.

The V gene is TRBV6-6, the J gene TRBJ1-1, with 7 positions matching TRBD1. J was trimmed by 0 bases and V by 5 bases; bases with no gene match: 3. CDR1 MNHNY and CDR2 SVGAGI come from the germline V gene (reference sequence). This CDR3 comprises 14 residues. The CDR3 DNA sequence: TGTGCCAGCAGTCCTGACAGGGTGAACACTGAAGCTTTCTTT. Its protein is CASSPDRVNTEAFF.

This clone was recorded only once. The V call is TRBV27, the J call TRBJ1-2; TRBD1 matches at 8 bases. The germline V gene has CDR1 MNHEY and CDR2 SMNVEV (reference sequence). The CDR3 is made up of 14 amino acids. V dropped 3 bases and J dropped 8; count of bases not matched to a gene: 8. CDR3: CASSFNRGSRGYTF. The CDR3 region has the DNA TGTGCCAGCAGTTTCAACAGGGGGAGTAGGGGCTACACCTTC.

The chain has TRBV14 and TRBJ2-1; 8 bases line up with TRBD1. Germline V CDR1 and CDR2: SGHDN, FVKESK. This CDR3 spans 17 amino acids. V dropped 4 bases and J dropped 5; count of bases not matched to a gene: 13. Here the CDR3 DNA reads TGTGCCAGCAGCCCATTGTACCGGGACAGGAGGAACAATGAGCAGTTCTTC. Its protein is CASSPLYRDRRNNEQFF.

The CDR3 nucleotides are TGTGCCAGCAGTGCTAGCGGGAGCCGGCCAGAGACCCAGTACTTC. Amino acid sequence: CASSASGSRPETQYF. The rearrangement joins TRBV2 to TRBJ2-5; 10 bases agree with TRBD2. CDR3 length: 15 amino acids. Germline V CDR1 and CDR2: SNHLY, FYNNEI. V lost 4 bases to trimming and J lost 4 bases; unmatched junction nucleotides: 6.

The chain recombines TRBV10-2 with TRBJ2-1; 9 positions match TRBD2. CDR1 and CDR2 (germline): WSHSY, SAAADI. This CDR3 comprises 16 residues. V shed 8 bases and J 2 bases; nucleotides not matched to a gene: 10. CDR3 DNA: TGCGCCAGCCGCCTCGACCTAGCGGGGCCCTACAATGAGCAGTTCTTC. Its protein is CASRLDLAGPYNEQFF.

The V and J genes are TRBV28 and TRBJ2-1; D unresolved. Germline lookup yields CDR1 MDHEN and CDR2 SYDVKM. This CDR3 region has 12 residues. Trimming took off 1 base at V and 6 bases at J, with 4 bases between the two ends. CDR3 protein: CASSLLRNEQFF. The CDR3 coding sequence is TGTGCCAGCAGTTTATTGCGCAATGAGCAGTTCTTC. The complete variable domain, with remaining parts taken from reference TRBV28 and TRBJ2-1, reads DVKVTQSSRYLVKRTGEKVFLECVQDMDHENMFWYRQDPGLGLRLIYFSYDVKMKEKGDIPEGYSVSREKKERFSLILESASTNQTSMYLCASSLLRNEQFFGPGTRLTVL.

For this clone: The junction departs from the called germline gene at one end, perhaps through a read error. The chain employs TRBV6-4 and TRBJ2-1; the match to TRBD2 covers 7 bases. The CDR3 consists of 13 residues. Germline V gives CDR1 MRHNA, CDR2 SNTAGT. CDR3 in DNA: TGTGCCAGCAGTCCCGGGACTATCAATGGGCAGTTCTTC. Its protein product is CASSPGTINGQFF.

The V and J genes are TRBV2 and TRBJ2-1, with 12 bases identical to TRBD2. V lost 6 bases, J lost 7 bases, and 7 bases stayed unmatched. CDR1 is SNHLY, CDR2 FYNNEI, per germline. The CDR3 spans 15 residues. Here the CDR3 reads CASRRLGTSGNEQFF. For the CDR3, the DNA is TGTGCCAGCAGAAGGTTAGGGACTAGCGGGAATGAGCAGTTCTTC.

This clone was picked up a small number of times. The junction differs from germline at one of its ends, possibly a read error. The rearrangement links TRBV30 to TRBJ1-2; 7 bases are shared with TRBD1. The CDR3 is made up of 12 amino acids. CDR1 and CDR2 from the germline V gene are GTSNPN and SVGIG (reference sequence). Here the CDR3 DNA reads TGTGCCTGGGCGGGACAGAACTATCGCTACACCTTC. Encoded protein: CAWAGQNYRYTF.

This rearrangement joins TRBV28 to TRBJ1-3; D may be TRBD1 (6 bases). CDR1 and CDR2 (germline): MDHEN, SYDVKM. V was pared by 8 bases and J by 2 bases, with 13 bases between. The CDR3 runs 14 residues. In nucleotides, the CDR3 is TGTGCCAGCCTTAGAGGGGGAACTGGAAACACCATATATTTT. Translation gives CASLRGGTGNTIYF.

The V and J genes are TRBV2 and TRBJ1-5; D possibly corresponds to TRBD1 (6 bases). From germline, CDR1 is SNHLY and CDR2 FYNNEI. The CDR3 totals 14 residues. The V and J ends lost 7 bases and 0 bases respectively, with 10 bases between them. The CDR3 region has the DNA TGTGCCAGCAAGGGGGAGTATAGCAATCAGCCCCAGCATTTT. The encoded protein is CASKGEYSNQPQHF.

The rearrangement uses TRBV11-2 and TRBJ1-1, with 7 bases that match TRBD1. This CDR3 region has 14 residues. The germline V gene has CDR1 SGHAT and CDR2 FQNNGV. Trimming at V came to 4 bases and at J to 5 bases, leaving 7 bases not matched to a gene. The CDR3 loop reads CASSYAGTATEAFF. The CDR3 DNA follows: TGTGCCAGCAGCTACGCCGGGACAGCGACTGAAGCTTTCTTT.

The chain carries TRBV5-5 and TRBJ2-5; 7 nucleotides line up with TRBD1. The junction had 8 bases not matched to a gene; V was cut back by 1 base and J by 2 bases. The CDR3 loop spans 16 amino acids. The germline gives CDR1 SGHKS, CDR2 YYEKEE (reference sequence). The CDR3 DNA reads TGTGCCAGCAGCTTGTACGGGGTGACAGGGCAAGAGACCCAGTACTTC. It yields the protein CASSLYGVTGQETQYF.

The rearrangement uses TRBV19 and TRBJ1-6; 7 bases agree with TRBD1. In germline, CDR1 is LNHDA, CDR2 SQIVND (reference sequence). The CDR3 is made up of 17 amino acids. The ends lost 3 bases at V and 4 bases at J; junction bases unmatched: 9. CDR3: CASSILGTASYNSPLHF. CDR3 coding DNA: TGTGCCAGTAGTATCCTCGGGACAGCTTCATATAATTCACCCCTCCACTTT.